The present T cell receptor (beta chain) was sequenced within a study of blood T cell repertoires in COVID-19. Study-level information: Sites across the United States, Italy and Spain contributed samples from acute and convalescent COVID-19. T cells, B-cell-depleted T cells, or PBMCs provided the cDNA or gDNA that served as material.

Methods used by the authors: Amplification from reference gene primers served as the basis for estimated nucleated cell counts. Clones were sequenced by immunoSEQ multiplex PCR, and TCRdb holds only the in-frame ones, with some missing. D and trimming were read from the DNA, whereas the V and J calls and clone size are those reported in that table. This table has fewer than 120,000 clones, roughly 91% appearing once. Germline V lookup: CDR1 SGHTA, CDR2 FQGNSA. The CDR3 has 15 amino acids. With 1 base clipped from V and 7 bases from J, the junction kept 1 base outside the gene matches. This rearrangement joins TRBV7-2 to TRBJ1-6; TRBD1 aligns across 10 bases. Sequencing was done on a sample of peripheral blood. This receptor was obtained from a woman between 50 and 59 years old with acute or convalescent COVID-19. The CDR3 nucleotides read TGTGCCAGCAGCTTAGGACAGGGGGCGAATTCACCCCTCCACTTT. Translated, it gives CASSLGQGANSPLHF.